Listed here is a single T cell receptor (beta chain). The authors' processing: The assay estimated nucleated cells by amplifying reference gene primers. The repertoire was sequenced with immunoSEQ multiplex PCR; TCRdb's copy has only in-frame clones and lacks some. D and trimming come from the DNA, and the V and J calls and clone size come from that table. Of about 170,000 clones in the sample, approximately 90% were seen once. This entry is derived from a study of blood T cell repertoires in COVID-19. Study context: Sites across the United States, Italy and Spain contributed samples from acute and convalescent COVID-19.

The CDR3 extends over 13 amino acids. Germline CDR1 reads LNHDA; CDR2 reads SQIVND (reference sequence). Trimming removed 3 bases at V and 5 bases at J, with 8 bases between. The rearrangement uses TRBV19 and TRBJ1-5, with D possibly being TRBD1 (5 bases). The clonotype originates from a man in his thirties or forties with COVID-19, enrolled during active disease. The sample comprised peripheral blood. CDR3 amino acids: CASSMGGDQPQHF. CDR3 nucleotides: TGTGCCAGTAGTATGGGGGGGGATCAGCCCCAGCATTTT.